A selection of T cell receptor beta chains follows, all from one sample in a study of shared clonotypes between healthy human individuals. Assay used: immunoSEQ multiplex PCR; TCRdb lists only in-frame clones, some missing. The sample carries hundreds of thousands of clones, about 96% recorded once. The source material was memory CD8+ T cells sorted from blood. These receptor sequences come from a young man in good health. Both conserved end residues are part of each CDR3. Fields, in order: clone size, V gene, D gene, J gene, CDR3 protein, CDR3 DNA. The D gene is left open where the match is weak. Some rows have no size entry. The others give once, few or many, or a class for an expanded clone.

.	TRBV5-1	TRBD1	TRBJ2-5	CASRLGQGAETQYF	TGCGCCAGCAGGTTGGGACAGGGGGCTGAGACCCAGTACTTC
.	TRBV7-9	.	TRBJ2-3	CASSLLNLNTDTQYF	TGTGCCAGCAGCTTATTGAATTTGAACACAGATACGCAGTATTTT
.	TRBV27	TRBD1	TRBJ1-5	CASSPGDRVGQPQHF	TGTGCCAGCAGTCCGGGGGACAGGGTAGGACAGCCCCAGCATTTT
.	TRBV6-6	TRBD1	TRBJ1-3	CASSSDRGNTIYF	TGTGCCAGCAGTTCGGACAGGGGAAACACCATATATTTT
.	TRBV6-5	TRBD1	TRBJ2-5	CASSYRDRGETQYF	TGTGCCAGCAGTTACAGGGACAGGGGGGAGACCCAGTACTTC
.	TRBV18	TRBD1	TRBJ2-2	CASSPPGRGRSTGELFF	TGTGCCAGCTCACCACCGGGAAGGGGGCGAAGCACCGGGGAGCTGTTTTTT
.	TRBV11-2	.	TRBJ2-5	CASSPIAEETQYF	TGTGCCAGCAGCCCAATAGCGGAAGAGACCCAGTACTTC
.	TRBV28	.	TRBJ2-7	CASSWDLGSLGNEQYF	TGTGCCAGCAGTTGGGACCTCGGGAGCCTGGGAAACGAGCAGTACTTC
.	TRBV10-2	TRBD2	TRBJ2-7	CASRPGLAGGSYEQYF	TGCGCCAGCAGGCCGGGACTAGCGGGAGGGTCCTACGAGCAGTACTTC
.	TRBV11-2	TRBD1	TRBJ2-5	CADAPGQGPGTQYF	TGTGCCGATGCACCGGGACAGGGGCCGGGGACCCAGTACTTC
.	TRBV5-6	TRBD2	TRBJ2-3	CASSSWLAGSTDTQYF	TGTGCCAGCAGCTCGTGGCTAGCGGGGAGCACAGATACGCAGTATTTT
.	TRBV30	TRBD2	TRBJ2-3	CAWRAVFSSGTADTQYF	TGTGCCTGGAGGGCAGTGTTTTCTAGCGGGACCGCAGATACGCAGTATTTT
.	TRBV30	.	TRBJ2-5	CAWTRAGNQETQYF	TGTGCCTGGACCCGGGCAGGGAATCAAGAGACCCAGTACTTC
.	TRBV29-1	.	TRBJ2-3	CSVEDTQGTDTQYF	TGCAGCGTTGAAGATACCCAGGGCACAGATACGCAGTATTTT
.	TRBV5-6	TRBD1	TRBJ1-1	CASSAISDRENTEAFF	TGTGCCAGCAGCGCAATTTCCGACAGGGAGAACACTGAAGCTTTCTTT
.	TRBV19	.	TRBJ2-2	CASSIRAGTNTGELFF	TGTGCCAGTAGTATCCGGGCGGGTACGAACACCGGGGAGCTGTTTTTT
once	TRBV7-9	.	TRBJ2-2	CASSLPAAYTGELFF	TGTGCCAGCAGCTTACCCGCAGCCTACACCGGGGAGCTGTTTTTT
.	TRBV14	TRBD2	TRBJ2-1	CASSQGTWTSASYNEQFF	TGTGCCAGCAGCCAAGGTACCTGGACTAGCGCCTCCTACAATGAGCAGTTCTTC
.	TRBV10-3	.	TRBJ2-1	CAISAGSSEEQFF	TGTGCCATCAGTGCAGGCTCTAGTGAAGAGCAGTTCTTC
.	TRBV7-9	TRBD1	TRBJ1-2	CASSLGQGVDYGYTF	TGTGCCAGCAGCTTGGGACAGGGGGTTGACTATGGCTACACCTTC
.	TRBV11-2	TRBD2	TRBJ2-7	CASSSLAGVYEQYF	TGTGCCAGCAGCTCCCTAGCGGGAGTCTACGAGCAGTACTTC
.	TRBV6-5	.	TRBJ2-1	CASSIGLSYNEQFF	TGTGCCAGCAGCATTGGACTCTCCTACAATGAGCAGTTCTTC
.	TRBV7-9	TRBD1	TRBJ2-7	CASSPVPGQGATYEQYF	TGTGCCAGCAGCCCAGTCCCGGGACAGGGGGCGACCTACGAGCAGTACTTC
.	TRBV4-2	.	TRBJ2-7	CASSPHYEQYF	TGTGCCAGCAGCCCGCACTACGAGCAGTACTTC
.	TRBV28	.	TRBJ2-1	CASRYGLSYNEQFF	TGTGCCAGCAGATACGGACTTTCCTACAATGAGCAGTTCTTC
.	TRBV25-1	.	TRBJ2-7	CANTNRGPGSYEQYF	TGTGCCAACACCAACCGAGGGCCGGGCTCCTACGAGCAGTACTTC
.	TRBV15	.	TRBJ1-2	CATSRDRGGYTF	TGTGCCACCAGCAGAGACAGAGGAGGCTACACCTTC
.	TRBV10-2	.	TRBJ2-1	CASSEISFRHEQFF	TGCGCCAGCAGTGAGATCTCGTTTCGCCATGAGCAGTTCTTC
once	TRBV27	TRBD2	TRBJ2-2	CASRIAGGTGELFF	TGTGCCAGTAGAATAGCGGGAGGCACCGGGGAGCTGTTTTTT
.	TRBV6-1	.	TRBJ1-2	CASSETGIGYGYTF	TGTGCCAGCAGTGAAACTGGTATCGGGTATGGCTACACCTTC
.	TRBV11-2	TRBD2	TRBJ2-7	CASSLTSGTTYEQYF	TGTGCCAGCAGCCTGACTAGCGGTACTACCTACGAGCAGTACTTC
.	TRBV6-6	TRBD2	TRBJ2-1	CASKDGGLVTEQFF	TGTGCCAGCAAAGATGGGGGACTAGTCACTGAGCAGTTCTTC
.	TRBV7-7	TRBD2	TRBJ2-2	CASSGDTGELFF	TGTGCTAGCAGCGGGGACACCGGGGAGCTGTTTTTT
.	TRBV2	.	TRBJ2-7	CASRGVSASYEQYF	TGTGCCAGCAGAGGGGTGTCCGCCTCCTACGAGCAGTACTTC
.	TRBV4-1	.	TRBJ2-2	CASSRGRLVASGELFF	TGCGCCAGCAGCCGAGGTCGGCTAGTCGCGTCCGGGGAGCTGTTTTTT
once	TRBV7-9	.	TRBJ2-7	CASSFPDRSPGSYEQYF	TGTGCCAGCAGCTTCCCTGACCGTTCTCCTGGGTCCTACGAGCAGTACTTC
.	TRBV5-4	TRBD2	TRBJ2-5	CASSPPGLAAQETQYF	TGTGCCAGCAGCCCCCCGGGACTAGCGGCACAAGAGACCCAGTACTTC
.	TRBV7-9	.	TRBJ2-1	CASSLQGRNEQFF	TGTGCCAGCAGCTTACAGGGAAGGAATGAGCAGTTCTTC
.	TRBV6-6	.	TRBJ1-1	CASSGGEAFF	TGTGCCAGCAGCGGGGGCGAAGCTTTCTTT
.	TRBV5-1	.	TRBJ2-3	CASSPIVGLSTDTQYF	TGCGCCAGCAGCCCAATTGTTGGCCTTAGCACAGATACGCAGTATTTT
.	TRBV4-2	.	TRBJ2-2	CASSPGAGPNTGELFF	TGTGCCAGCAGCCCGGGGGCGGGACCGAACACCGGGGAGCTGTTTTTT